This TCR beta chain was identified during a study of response to subunit inactivated influenza vaccine (dated by TCRdb to the late 2010s). With regard to the full study: The study used deep quantitative T cell receptor repertoire profiling to track responses to a trivalent subunit inactivated influenza vaccine.

From the germline V gene, CDR1 is SGHTA and CDR2 is FQGNSA. From the cysteine up to the phenylalanine, the CDR3 has a length of 15 residues. The read is trimmed to its CDR3 DNA, 45 bases read in frame from base 1. V loses 5 bases, J loses 0 bases, and the germline ends lie 11 bases apart. There are many counts of this clonotype. The specificity of this receptor is unknown. No qualities accompany the bases; no much larger clone lies one base away. To prepare the library, RT-PCR was applied. Sequencing took place on an Illumina HiSeq 2500. TCRdb trimmed public reads at Q25 via fastp, called clones via MiXCR and kept in-frame beta chains. One record per CDR3 amino acid sequence lists the most common genes and DNA. The sample contains 650,000 to 800,000 distinct CDR3 sequences, less than 20% of them found a single time. The ten largest clones take up under 13% of the sample. The paper as a whole reports these results and caveats: It was suggested by the authors that each seasonal influenza vaccination may recruit only a limited number of new T cells.

The source is a man in his fifties or sixties who received an inactivated influenza vaccine. Donor details come from another sample of the same person, matched by shared clones. The starting material was PBMCs from blood, obtained 5 days after vaccination. This chain is built from TRBV7-2 and TRBJ2-1; tentative D gene TRBD1, with 6 bases matching. The CDR3 region has the sequence CASSLRTDSYNEQFF. The bases read TGTGCCAGCAGCCTGAGGACAGACTCCTACAATGAGCAGTTCTTC.